This T cell receptor (beta chain) was recovered during a study of Ad26.COV2.S vaccination and SARS-CoV-2 variants. As to treatment: 19 received Ad26.COV2.S at low or high dose, single or two shots; about 5 received placebo; per-sample allocation not given. Day 63 after the first injection of vaccine or placebo was the sampling time. This table comes from immunoSEQ multiplex PCR, and its TCRdb copy is limited to in-frame clones, with some not included. In the table there are roughly 420,000 clones, 70% to 90% of which are singletons. The CDR3 has 18 amino acids. Germline V CDR1 and CDR2: LGHNA, YNFKEQ. Trimming removed 0 bases from V and 4 bases from J; junction bases left unmatched: 12.

This clonotype was sampled from a person between 18 and 65 years old who received the Ad26.COV2.S COVID-19 vaccine or a placebo. The chain carries TRBV4-2 and TRBJ2-3; TRBD2 agrees at 8 bases. Sample: peripheral blood, taken in a trial of Ad26.COV2.S vaccine versus placebo. CDR3 protein: CASSQESGIAGRADTQYF. The CDR3 nucleotides read TGTGCCAGCAGCCAAGAGAGTGGAATAGCGGGGCGAGCAGATACGCAGTATTTT.